This passage covers 20 T cell receptor beta chains from one sample sequenced in a study of technical replicates of blood from a few donors. Profiled with immunoSEQ multiplex PCR; TCRdb holds only in-frame clones, not every one. The table has 68,000 or so clones, approximately 89% seen once. Source material: PBMCs. All receptors come from a human donor in good health. Some clones in this sample may be carry-over from other donors' samples.

The chain is built from TRBV6-5 and TRBJ2-7; 9 nucleotides match TRBD1. V was pared by 2 bases and J by 2 bases, with 7 bases of the junction left unmatched. Germline CDR1 is MNHEY and CDR2 is SVGAGI. The CDR3 covers 16 residues. The chain's CDR3 is CASSYRGRTGAYEQYF. The CDR3 region has the DNA TGTGCCAGCAGTTACCGAGGTAGGACAGGGGCCTACGAGCAGTACTTC.

The V and J genes are TRBV27 and TRBJ2-3, with 9 bases lining up with TRBD1. CDR1 and CDR2 (germline): MNHEY, SMNVEV (reference sequence). After removal of 3 bases from V and 5 bases from J, the junction contained 6 bases not matched to a gene. CDR3 length: 15 amino acids. CDR3 in amino acids: CASSFYRGLVDTQYF. In DNA, the CDR3 is TGTGCCAGCAGTTTTTACAGGGGGCTGGTAGATACGCAGTATTTT.

This chain uses TRBV27 with TRBJ2-2, with TRBD1 identical over 7 bases. CDR3 length: 15 amino acids. Germline V gene data show CDR1 as MNHEY and CDR2 as SMNVEV (reference sequence). Losses at the gene ends were 6 bases for V and 1 base for J; bases not matched to a gene: 5. This CDR3 reads CASRPRQGNTGELFF. The CDR3 DNA reads as TGTGCCAGCAGACCACGACAGGGGAACACCGGGGAGCTGTTTTTT.

This chain uses TRBV27 with TRBJ1-2, with a tentative D call TRBD1 (5 bases). Germline V gives CDR1 MNHEY, CDR2 SMNVEV (reference sequence). The CDR3 runs to 13 residues. Deletions cut 5 bases from V and 4 bases from J, with 11 bases between. In DNA, the CDR3 is TGTGCCAGCAGTAGGACACCTCTCTATGGCTACACCTTC. It encodes CASSRTPLYGYTF.

The chain links TRBV7-8 to TRBJ2-2; 9 bases agree with TRBD1. Germline lookup yields CDR1 SGHVS and CDR2 FQNEAQ. CDR3 length: 16 residues. The V gene end was trimmed by 5 bases and the J gene end by 3 bases; junction bases not matched to a gene: 7. CDR3 nucleotide sequence: TGTGCCAGCAGCCCCGCCCGGACAGGGGACACCGGGGAGCTGTTTTTT. Translation gives CASSPARTGDTGELFF.

The chain has TRBV5-4 and TRBJ1-1; D call uncertain. Germline loops: CDR1 SGHNT, CDR2 YYREEE (reference sequence). The CDR3 is made up of 13 amino acids. The V and J ends lost 1 base and 4 bases respectively, with 8 bases between them. The chain's CDR3 is CASSLYGITEAFF. The CDR3 DNA is TGTGCCAGCAGCTTGTACGGGATCACTGAAGCTTTCTTT. The full variable domain, in which reference TRBV5-4 and TRBJ1-1 provide the parts outside the CDR3, is ETGVTQSPTHLIKTRGQQVTLRCSSQSGHNTVSWYQQALGQGPQFIFQYYREEENGRGNFPPRFSGLQFPNYSSELNVNALELDDSALYLCASSLYGITEAFFGQGTRLTVV.

The chain carries TRBV6-5 and TRBJ1-2; 9 positions match TRBD1. From germline, CDR1 is MNHEY and CDR2 SVGAGI. J was trimmed by 4 bases and V by 0 bases; bases with no gene match: 0. CDR3 length equals 14 residues. The CDR3 DNA sequence: TGTGCCAGCAGTTACTCGACAGGGGGCTATGGCTACACCTTC. Its translation: CASSYSTGGYGYTF.

The chain carries TRBV7-7 and TRBJ1-1; weak D call: TRBD1 (5 bases). CDR1 SSHAT and CDR2 FNYEAQ come from the germline V gene (reference sequence). The CDR3 is 13 residues long. Trimming left V 5 bases short and J 6 bases short, with 13 bases between. The CDR3 sequence: CASSLGLGAEAFF. The CDR3 coding sequence is TGTGCCAGCAGCCTTGGACTAGGGGCTGAAGCTTTCTTT.

V gene TRBV11-2 combines with J gene TRBJ1-6; D may be TRBD1 (5 bases). The CDR3 loop spans 15 amino acids. The germline V gene encodes CDR1 SGHAT and CDR2 FQNNGV. V was clipped by 6 bases and J by 5 bases, with 14 bases between them. The DNA of the CDR3 is TGTGCCAGCAGTTATGGGGGGGTTGATAATTCACCCCTCCACTTT. This codes for CASSYGGVDNSPLHF.

The chain has TRBV7-3 and TRBJ2-1, with D perhaps TRBD2 (6 bases). Germline V gene data show CDR1 as SGHTA and CDR2 as FQGTGA. Deletions cut 2 bases from V and 1 base from J, with 12 bases between. This CDR3 contains 16 residues. The CDR3 reads CASSLYGGKSYNEQFF. The CDR3 DNA reads as TGTGCCAGCAGCTTATACGGCGGGAAGTCCTACAATGAGCAGTTCTTC.

V usage is TRBV5-1 and J usage is TRBJ2-1, with 12 bases identical to TRBD2. Trimming removed 3 bases from V and 0 bases from J; junction bases left unmatched: 1. Germline V lookup: CDR1 SGHRS, CDR2 YFSETQ. The CDR3 covers 16 residues. The CDR3 nucleotides are TGCGCCAGCAGCTGGACTAGCGGGAACTCCTACAATGAGCAGTTCTTC. Translating it yields CASSWTSGNSYNEQFF.

The chain carries TRBV10-2 and TRBJ2-3, with 10 bases fitting TRBD1. CDR1 WSHSY and CDR2 SAAADI come from the germline V gene. The ends lost 6 bases at V and 6 bases at J; junction bases unmatched: 6. There are 14 residues in the CDR3. CDR3 nucleotides: TGCGCCAGCAGCCCCGGGACAGGGGTGGATACGCAGTATTTT. It codes for CASSPGTGVDTQYF.

The CDR3 loop reads CASRQAGSSYEQYF. The DNA of the CDR3 is TGTGCCAGCCGGCAGGCGGGCAGCTCCTACGAGCAGTACTTC. This chain connects TRBV25-1 to TRBJ2-7, with a possible D match to TRBD2 (5 bases). The CDR3 is 14 residues long. The V end lost 8 bases, the J end lost 0 bases, and 14 bases lay between the germline ends. CDR1 and CDR2 from the germline V gene are MGHDK and SYGVNS.

The chain links TRBV5-1 to TRBJ2-3, with 7 bases fitting TRBD1. In germline, CDR1 is SGHRS, CDR2 YFSETQ. This CDR3 has 18 residues. V lost 4 bases, J lost 1 base, and 15 bases stayed unmatched. CDR3 DNA sequence: TGCGCCAGCAGCAAGGGACAGATTAATGGGGTTGGCACAGATACGCAGTATTTT. Amino acids: CASSKGQINGVGTDTQYF.

The rearrangement links TRBV25-1 to TRBJ2-7; TRBD2 is a possible D gene (5 bases). The V gene's germline CDR1 is MGHDK and CDR2 SYGVNS. The CDR3 sequence is 13 residues long. With 3 bases removed from V and 4 bases from J, the gap between germline ends came to 10 bases. The CDR3 bases are TGTGCCAGCAGTGACGGCGGGCAGTACGAGCAGTACTTC. Residues: CASSDGGQYEQYF.

The rearrangement joins TRBV15 to TRBJ2-1; maybe TRBD2 (6 bases). Germline V CDR1 and CDR2: LNHNV, YYDKDF (reference sequence). The CDR3 sequence is 16 residues long. Trimming removed 0 bases at V and 3 bases at J, with 12 bases between. The CDR3 nucleotides are TGTGCCACCAGCAGAGATCTGCTAGCGAGCTACAATGAGCAGTTCTTC. Translation gives CATSRDLLASYNEQFF.

This rearrangement joins TRBV9 to TRBJ2-3; D is possibly TRBD2 (6 bases). CDR1 and CDR2 from the germline V gene are SGDLS and YYNGEE. V was trimmed by 3 bases and J by 4 bases, leaving 18 bases between them. The CDR3 has 16 amino acids. The CDR3 DNA reads as TGTGCCAGCAGCGCCAGGTCGGCGGGGCGGGCAGATACGCAGTATTTT. Its translation: CASSARSAGRADTQYF.

The rearrangement joins TRBV10-3 to TRBJ1-1, with 12 bases lining up with TRBD1. CDR3 length: 14 amino acids. Germline loops: CDR1 ENHRY, CDR2 SYGVKD. V shed 10 bases and J 1 base; nucleotides not matched to a gene: 4. The CDR3 coding sequence is TGTGCCACTGGGGACAGGGGGCAGAACACTGAAGCTTTCTTT. It yields the protein CATGDRGQNTEAFF.

The V and J genes are TRBV29-1 and TRBJ2-5; 7 bases agree with TRBD1. The end of the DNA fits TRBJ2-7 better, so the J call may be wrong. The CDR3 is 14 residues long. CDR1 and CDR2 (germline): SQVTM, ANQGSEA. The CDR3 protein is CSVVPRDSTYEQYF. CDR3 bases: TGCAGCGTTGTCCCCCGGGACAGTACCTACGAGCAGTACTTC.

The chain links TRBV5-1 to TRBJ1-6, with no clear D. Looked up from germline, CDR1 is SGHRS and CDR2 is YFSETQ. This CDR3 is 16 amino acids long. V was trimmed by 0 bases and J by 10 bases, leaving 17 bases between them. In nucleotides, the CDR3 is TGCGCCAGCAGCTTGGAAGTGGCAGGTCCATTCTCACCCCTCCACTTT. Translation: CASSLEVAGPFSPLHF.